The 20 T cell receptor beta chains reported below all come from one sample, sequenced in a study of shared clonotypes between healthy human individuals. Method: immunoSEQ multiplex PCR; TCRdb's copy keeps in-frame clones and lacks some. The table includes fewer than 2.5 million clones, 93% detected once. Material for sequencing was naive CD4+ T cells from PBMCs. As to subset: CD45RA+ positively selected. These receptors originate from a young man in good health. Some clones in this sample may be carry-over from other donors' samples.

The chain uses TRBV9 and TRBJ2-1; D is unresolved. V was trimmed by 1 base and J by 6 bases, leaving 14 bases between them. Germline CDR1 SGDLS, CDR2 YYNGEE. The CDR3 loop spans 15 amino acids. The CDR3 protein is CASSVQYSRINEQFF. CDR3 coding DNA: TGTGCCAGCAGCGTACAGTATTCGAGGATCAATGAGCAGTTCTTC.

The chain combines TRBV5-4 with TRBJ1-3, with 7 bases identical to TRBD1. The CDR3 totals 16 residues. Per germline, CDR1 SGHNT and CDR2 YYREEE (reference sequence). Trimming took 1 base from V and 1 from J; bases not matched to a gene: 5. The CDR3, as DNA: TGTGCCAGCAGCTTGAACTACAGGGGTTCTGGAAACACCATATATTTT. Its protein product is CASSLNYRGSGNTIYF.

For this clone: At the DNA level, this CDR3 is encoded by other sequences in the same sample as well. This chain uses TRBV27 with TRBJ1-5, with TRBD1 matching over 8 bases. This CDR3 contains 15 residues. Per the germline V gene, CDR1 is MNHEY and CDR2 is SMNVEV (reference sequence). The ends lost 5 bases at V and 4 bases at J; junction bases unmatched: 7. CDR3 sequence: CASSLGQGTNQPQHF. CDR3 nucleotides: TGTGCCAGCAGTCTCGGACAGGGCACGAATCAGCCCCAGCATTTT.

This chain links TRBV5-6 with TRBJ1-3, with D perhaps matching TRBD1 (5 bases). V lost 4 bases and J 3 bases, leaving 8 bases between the germline ends. This CDR3 comprises 13 residues. CDR1 and CDR2 from the germline V gene are SGHDT and YYEEEE. Written as DNA, the CDR3 is TGTGCCAGCAGCCGCGGGGGTGGAAACACCATATATTTT. It specifies CASSRGGGNTIYF.

The chain combines TRBV5-4 with TRBJ2-3, with D possibly matching TRBD1 (7 bases). The germline V gene encodes CDR1 SGHNT and CDR2 YYREEE (reference sequence). Trimming took 0 bases from V and 8 from J, leaving 16 bases between them. CDR3 length equals 15 residues. The CDR3 region is CASSLAHQGGSTQYF. The CDR3 bases are TGTGCCAGCAGCTTGGCCCACCAGGGGGGATCTACGCAGTATTTT.

V gene TRBV28 combines with J gene TRBJ1-5; D ambiguous. V was pared by 4 bases and J by 4 bases, with 23 bases between. The CDR3 has 18 residues. The germline CDR1 and CDR2 sequences are MDHEN and SYDVKM. The DNA of the CDR3 is TGTGCCAGCAGTTCCCCCCACAAACCTGACAAGACAAATCAGCCCCAGCATTTT. Its translation is CASSSPHKPDKTNQPQHF.

The V call is TRBV28, the J call TRBJ1-4; D gene ambiguous. The CDR3 runs 14 residues. Trimming cost V 5 bases and J 0 bases, with 7 bases left between them. Germline V gene data show CDR1 as MDHEN and CDR2 as SYDVKM. CDR3 coding DNA: TGTGCCAGCAGTCTAAGTACAACTAATGAAAAACTGTTTTTT. This gives the protein CASSLSTTNEKLFF. Looking up the rest from reference TRBV28 and TRBJ1-4 gives the full variable domain: DVKVTQSSRYLVKRTGEKVFLECVQDMDHENMFWYRQDPGLGLRLIYFSYDVKMKEKGDIPEGYSVSREKKERFSLILESASTNQTSMYLCASSLSTTNEKLFFGSGTQLSVL.

Only one count was recorded for this clone. The chain combines TRBV28 with TRBJ1-2; 7 positions agree with TRBD1. Per germline, CDR1 MDHEN and CDR2 SYDVKM. V lost 10 bases to trimming and J lost 5 bases; unmatched junction nucleotides: 10. This CDR3 spans 13 amino acids. The CDR3 region has the DNA TGTGCCACATATCCGGGACAGAGTTATGGCTACACCTTC. Translating it yields CATYPGQSYGYTF.

The V gene is TRBV7-9, the J gene TRBJ1-2, with D hard to call. This CDR3 comprises 13 residues. Germline assignment: CDR1 SEHNR and CDR2 FQNEAQ (reference sequence). V was shortened by 4 bases and J by 12 bases, with 18 bases between the two germline ends. The CDR3 loop is CASSSSLRLLNTF. The CDR3 coding sequence is TGTGCCAGCAGCTCCAGCCTGCGCCTTCTTAACACCTTC.

This chain joins TRBV7-2 and TRBJ2-2; D is possibly TRBD2 (6 bases). CDR1 and CDR2 (germline): SGHTA, FQGNSA. Deletions cut 4 bases from V and 4 bases from J, with 16 bases between. The CDR3 totals 16 residues. The CDR3 spells CASSSALWRGTGELFF. CDR3 in DNA: TGTGCCAGCAGCTCAGCCCTTTGGCGGGGCACCGGGGAGCTGTTTTTT. Full variable domain (outside the CDR3, taken from reference TRBV7-2 and TRBJ2-2): GAGVSQSPSNKVTEKGKDVELRCDPISGHTALYWYRQSLGQGLEFLIYFQGNSAPDKSGLPSDRFSAERTGGSVSTLTIQRTQQEDSAVYLCASSSALWRGTGELFFGEGSRLTVL.

The V gene is TRBV5-4, the J gene TRBJ2-1, with TRBD2 matching over 13 bases. The CDR3 length is 16 residues. V was pared by 0 bases and J by 6 bases, with 3 bases of the junction left unmatched. Looked up from germline, CDR1 is SGHNT and CDR2 is YYREEE (reference sequence). The CDR3: CASSLGGLAGANEQFF. CDR3 nucleotides: TGTGCCAGCAGCTTGGGCGGACTAGCGGGAGCCAATGAGCAGTTCTTC.

This chain connects TRBV5-1 to TRBJ2-2; D remains unclear. The germline V and J ends were trimmed by 4 bases and 3 bases, with 7 bases remaining between them. Germline V gene lookup returns CDR1 SGHRS and CDR2 YFSETQ. The CDR3 runs 13 residues. The CDR3 DNA sequence: TGCGCCAGCAGCGGCGGATACACCGGGGAGCTGTTTTTT. As protein: CASSGGYTGELFF.

The chain employs TRBV28 and TRBJ2-1; TRBD2 matches at 15 bases. There are 17 residues in the CDR3. The germline gives CDR1 MDHEN, CDR2 SYDVKM. V shed 6 bases and J 9 bases; nucleotides not matched to a gene: 12. As DNA, the CDR3 is TGTGCCAGCAGCCCACACACCGGGACTAGCGGGAGGAGTGAGCAGTTCTTC. Its translation is CASSPHTGTSGRSEQFF.

For this clone: A read error may account for a junction end that differs from germline. The DNA for the CDR3 is TGTGCCAGCAGCTACCCCGCAGAGGCCCAGTACTTC. It encodes CASSYPAEAQYF. This chain links TRBV7-9 with TRBJ2-5; D unresolved. The CDR3 has 12 residues. Per the germline V gene, CDR1 is SEHNR and CDR2 is FQNEAQ (reference sequence). The full variable domain, with the rest looked up from reference TRBV7-9 and TRBJ2-5, is DTGVSQNPRHKITKRGQNVTFRCDPISEHNRLYWYRQTLGQGPEFLTYFQNEAQLEKSRLLSDRFSAERPKGSFSTLEIQRTEQGDSAMYLCASSYPAEAQYFGPGTRLLVL.

The V gene is TRBV1, the J gene TRBJ1-2. TRBV1 is termed a pseudogene. This CDR3 is built from 13 residues. The CDR3 nucleotides read TGCACCAGCAGCCAATTGTGGCTATATGGCTACACCTTC. Translating it yields CTSSQLWLYGYTF.

This chain joins TRBV11-2 and TRBJ2-3, with D possibly TRBD2 on 5 matching bases. Trimming cost V 4 bases and J 8 bases, with 22 bases left between them. Germline CDR1 is SGHAT and CDR2 is FQNNGV. The CDR3 consists of 16 residues. CDR3 loop: CASSSWRGQDPGTQYF. In DNA form, the CDR3 reads TGTGCCAGCAGCTCCTGGCGCGGGCAGGACCCAGGTACGCAGTATTTT. Supplemented by reference TRBV11-2 and TRBJ2-3, the full variable domain reads EAGVAQSPRYKIIEKRQSVAFWCNPISGHATLYWYQQILGQGPKLLIQFQNNGVVDDSQLPKDRFSAERLKGVDSTLKIQPAKLEDSAVYLCASSSWRGQDPGTQYFGPGTRLTVL.

The chain recombines TRBV4-2 with TRBJ2-1; a weak D match, TRBD2 (6 bases). With 3 bases removed from V and 1 base from J, the gap between germline ends came to 13 bases. Germline values: CDR1 LGHNA, CDR2 YNFKEQ. This CDR3 spans 16 amino acids. The CDR3 is CASSQAAGLSYNEQFF. CDR3 in DNA: TGTGCCAGCAGCCAGGCAGCAGGACTATCCTACAATGAGCAGTTCTTC.

CDR3 nucleotide sequence: TGTGCCAGCAGCCCAGAAGGGGGCGCTAGCGGGATATACAATGAGCAGTTCTTC. Residues: CASSPEGGASGIYNEQFF. This chain connects TRBV7-2 to TRBJ2-1; 9 bases align to TRBD2. The CDR3 extends over 18 amino acids. The germline gives CDR1 SGHTA, CDR2 FQGNSA. With 5 bases clipped from V and 4 bases from J, the junction kept 15 bases outside the gene matches.

This clone was seen a single time. Other DNA variants within this sample encode the same CDR3. The J gene is TRBJ2-3, the V gene TRBV5-4; D unclear. Germline values: CDR1 SGHNT, CDR2 YYREEE (reference sequence). The CDR3 totals 14 residues. Deletions cut 0 bases from V and 3 bases from J, with 8 bases between. As DNA, the CDR3 is TGTGCCAGCAGCTTGGCCAAGGGAACAGATACGCAGTATTTT. Amino acid sequence: CASSLAKGTDTQYF.

The chain has TRBV2 and TRBJ2-7; D not resolved. The length of the CDR3 is 13 residues. Trimming shortened V by 2 bases and J by 3 bases, and 8 bases separated the two germline ends. CDR1 and CDR2 from the germline V gene are SNHLY and FYNNEI. The CDR3: CASSEFGFYEQYF. The CDR3 region has the DNA TGTGCCAGCAGTGAATTTGGCTTCTACGAGCAGTACTTC.